The T cell receptor (beta chain) described here comes from a study of T-cell reconstitution after alpha-beta-depleted transplantation in children. Library preparation (for TCRbeta) was performed with unique molecular identifiers. TCRdb reprocessed the PCR reads with MiXCR, giving one entry per CDR3 protein. Altogether about 640,000 distinct CDR3 sequences are present, roughly 15% being singletons, with the ten largest covering about 1.1%. V was shortened by 4 bases and J by 3 bases, with 6 bases between the two germline ends. This CDR3 spans 11 amino acids. Germline V gene lookup returns CDR1 DFQATT and CDR2 SNEGSKA (reference sequence). This clonotype was observed many times.

The source was PBMCs from the stem cell graft donor, collected from the stem cell graft. This chain connects TRBV20-1 to TRBJ1-2; the D is unclear. This sequence originates from a human donor who donated a stem cell graft to a child with acute myeloid leukemia. The CDR3 nucleotides read TGCAGTGCTATCAACGACTATGGCTACACCTTC. Amino acids: CSAINDYGYTF.